Below are 30 T cell receptor beta chains sequenced from a single sample in a study of blood T cell repertoires in COVID-19 (dated by TCRdb to between 2020 and 2021). The method behind the library was the immunoSEQ multiplex PCR assay. Imported from immuneACCESS, the table was reduced by TCRdb to in-frame sequences with V and J called. These copies leave out some clones; in studies compared against another copy, an unresolved V gene accounts for under half, and the cause of the remainder is not known. For this sample the table gives under 25,000 clones, of which approximately 80% were detected only once. Together, the top ten hold roughly 22% of the sample. Sequencing was performed on peripheral blood. The receptors originated from a man at least 80 years old with active or convalescent COVID-19.

The chain has TRBV7-9 and TRBJ2-7; 7 nucleotides line up with TRBD2. The CDR3 has 16 residues. The germline gives CDR1 SEHNR, CDR2 FQNEAQ (reference sequence). The ends lost 3 bases at V and 2 bases at J; junction bases unmatched: 10. The CDR3 coding sequence is TGTGCCAGCAGCTTTTTGGGCGGGAGTGCCGCCTACGAGCAGTACTTC. Its translation is CASSFLGGSAAYEQYF. Full variable domain (rest looked up from reference TRBV7-9 and TRBJ2-7): DTGVSQNPRHKITKRGQNVTFRCDPISEHNRLYWYRQTLGQGPEFLTYFQNEAQLEKSRLLSDRFSAERPKGSFSTLEIQRTEQGDSAMYLCASSFLGGSAAYEQYFGPGTRLTVT.

This clone has just a few counts. The CDR3 loop reads CASSPTANTEAFF. CDR3 in DNA: TGTGCCAGCAGCCCTACAGCAAACACTGAAGCTTTCTTT. The chain recombines TRBV11-2 with TRBJ1-1, with D uncertain. V gave up 5 bases and J gave up 2 bases, with 9 bases separating them. This CDR3 has 13 amino acids. Germline V lookup: CDR1 SGHAT, CDR2 FQNNGV.

This clone was counted a single time. The V call is TRBV7-2, the J call TRBJ1-2; 9 bases are a match to TRBD1. Germline V gene sequence: CDR1 SGHTA, CDR2 FQGNSA. CDR3 size: 13 residues. V gave up 4 bases and J gave up 7 bases; unmatched junction bases: 4. The CDR3 sequence is CASSWGQGFGYTF. In DNA form, the CDR3 reads TGTGCCAGCAGCTGGGGACAGGGTTTTGGCTACACCTTC.

This clone appeared a single time. This chain joins TRBV19 and TRBJ1-5; D is unclear. There are 13 residues in the CDR3. V was shortened by 1 base and J by 5 bases, with 6 bases between the two germline ends. In germline, CDR1 is LNHDA, CDR2 SQIVND (reference sequence). For the CDR3, the DNA is TGTGCCAGTAGTATAGTTTCCGATCAGCCCCAGCATTTT. Translation: CASSIVSDQPQHF.

CDR3 sequence (DNA): TGTGCCACCAGCAGAGCCCAGGGATTGAACACCGGGGAGCTGTTTTTT. Amino acids: CATSRAQGLNTGELFF. The genes are TRBV15 and TRBJ2-2, with D perhaps TRBD1 (5 bases). CDR1 and CDR2 (germline): LNHNV, YYDKDF (reference sequence). V was pared by 1 base and J by 1 base, with 10 bases between. The CDR3 spans 16 residues.

V is TRBV19 and J is TRBJ1-4, with a possible D match to TRBD1 (5 bases). From germline, CDR1 is LNHDA and CDR2 SQIVND (reference sequence). The V and J ends lost 4 bases and 4 bases respectively, with 10 bases between them. The CDR3 spans 14 residues. CDR3 DNA: TGTGCCAGTAGTAATCAGGGTTTTAATGAAAAACTGTTTTTT. Translation gives CASSNQGFNEKLFF.

The gene calls are TRBV15 and TRBJ2-7; 12 bases align to TRBD2. V dropped 1 base and J dropped 8; count of bases not matched to a gene: 6. In germline, CDR1 is LNHNV, CDR2 YYDKDF (reference sequence). The CDR3 spans 15 residues. DNA of the CDR3: TGTGCCACCAGCAGAGCGACTAGCGGGAGTACGAAGCAGTACTTC. As protein: CATSRATSGSTKQYF.

The CDR3 sequence: CASSFVGRGSDTQYF. In DNA, the CDR3 is TGTGCCAGCAGCTTCGTAGGGCGGGGATCAGATACGCAGTATTTT. The chain has TRBV11-2 and TRBJ2-3; TRBD2 is a possible D gene (6 bases). With 3 bases removed from V and 4 bases from J, the gap between germline ends came to 14 bases. Germline CDR1 reads SGHAT; CDR2 reads FQNNGV. CDR3 length: 15 amino acids.

This sequence joins TRBV4-3 and TRBJ2-7; 9 bases are shared with TRBD2. The CDR3 is made up of 18 amino acids. Germline V gene data show CDR1 as LGHNA and CDR2 as YSLEER. With 0 bases clipped from V and 1 base from J, the junction kept 10 bases outside the gene matches. The CDR3 protein is CASSQDRASGVTSYEQYF. As DNA, the CDR3 is TGCGCCAGCAGCCAAGATAGGGCTAGCGGGGTTACGTCCTACGAGCAGTACTTC.

The chain is built from TRBV19 and TRBJ2-1, with 16 nucleotides matching TRBD2. V lost 3 bases, J lost 1 base, and 9 bases stayed unmatched. Germline lookup yields CDR1 LNHDA and CDR2 SQIVND (reference sequence). There are 20 residues in the CDR3. CDR3 region: CASSMWGLAGGLGSYNEQFF. CDR3 nucleotides: TGTGCCAGTAGTATGTGGGGACTAGCGGGGGGGCTAGGGTCCTACAATGAGCAGTTCTTC.

The gene calls are TRBV10-1 and TRBJ2-6, with no clear D. Trimming stripped 3 bases from V and 2 bases from J, with 14 bases between. The CDR3 is 17 residues long. Germline CDR1 WNHNN, CDR2 SYGVQD (reference sequence). CDR3 sequence reads: CASSDSSKSAGANVLTF. The CDR3, as DNA: TGCGCCAGCAGTGACTCGTCTAAGTCCGCTGGGGCCAACGTCCTGACTTTC.

V gene TRBV28 combines with J gene TRBJ2-2, with D perhaps TRBD1 (6 bases). Germline V lookup: CDR1 MDHEN, CDR2 SYDVKM. The CDR3 is 16 residues long. V was clipped by 3 bases and J by 0 bases, with 11 bases between them. CDR3 DNA sequence: TGTGCCAGCAGTTTTCGATGGACAGCGAACACCGGGGAGCTGTTTTTT. This codes for CASSFRWTANTGELFF.

The count of this clone is one. The CDR3 region is CSVDVGHVDTF. The CDR3 coding sequence is TGCAGCGTTGATGTTGGCCATGTGGACACCTTC. The chain recombines TRBV29-1 with TRBJ1-2; no clear D gene. Trimming pared 3 bases from V and 12 bases from J, leaving 14 bases between. Germline lookup yields CDR1 SQVTM and CDR2 ANQGSEA. The CDR3 length is 11 residues. Supplemented by reference TRBV29-1 and TRBJ1-2, the full variable domain reads SAVISQKPSRDICQRGTSLTIQCQVDSQVTMMFWYRQQPGQSLTLIATANQGSEATYESGFVIDKFPISRPNLTFSTLTVSNMSPEDSSIYLCSVDVGHVDTFGSGTRLTVV.

The chain uses TRBV7-6 and TRBJ1-3; possibly TRBD1 for D (6 bases). The CDR3 consists of 16 residues. Looked up from germline, CDR1 is SGHVS and CDR2 is FNYEAQ. The V end was cut by 5 bases, the J end by 4 bases, with 18 bases between. The CDR3 region is CASSQGPGGQGNTIYF. In nucleotides, the CDR3 is TGTGCCAGCAGCCAGGGGCCCGGGGGGCAAGGAAACACCATATATTTT.

The chain's CDR3 is CASSIVSGGNQPQHF. The DNA for the CDR3 is TGTGCCAGTAGTATAGTTTCGGGAGGCAATCAGCCCCAGCATTTT. The chain couples TRBV19 to TRBJ1-5, with no clear D. This CDR3 contains 15 residues. Germline V gives CDR1 LNHDA, CDR2 SQIVND (reference sequence). The V and J ends lost 1 base and 2 bases respectively, with 9 bases between them.

The rearrangement joins TRBV9 to TRBJ2-3; 8 positions agree with TRBD2. From germline, CDR1 is SGDLS and CDR2 YYNGEE. V lost 0 bases, J lost 0 bases, and 0 bases stayed unmatched. This CDR3 comprises 15 residues. The CDR3 sequence is CASSVGGGSTDTQYF. The CDR3 bases are TGTGCCAGCAGCGTAGGCGGGGGGAGCACAGATACGCAGTATTTT.

V usage is TRBV27 and J usage is TRBJ2-1; 8 positions match TRBD1. Losses at the gene ends were 7 bases for V and 6 bases for J; bases not matched to a gene: 11. The germline V gene encodes CDR1 MNHEY and CDR2 SMNVEV (reference sequence). The CDR3 covers 15 residues. The CDR3, as DNA: TGTGCCAGCACCCCGCAGGGGGCTCAATCCAATGAGCAGTTCTTC. Protein sequence: CASTPQGAQSNEQFF.

This chain uses TRBV27 with TRBJ2-1; D gene uncertain. V lost 2 bases, J lost 0 bases, and 5 bases lay in between. The CDR3 is made up of 14 amino acids. The germline V gene has CDR1 MNHEY and CDR2 SMNVEV (reference sequence). CDR3 DNA sequence: TGTGCCAGCAGTTTAACATACTCCTACAATGAGCAGTTCTTC. The encoded protein is CASSLTYSYNEQFF.

The chain combines TRBV7-2 with TRBJ1-5; D is unresolved. Germline CDR1 SGHTA, CDR2 FQGNSA. Deletions cut 2 bases from V and 5 bases from J, with 7 bases between. The CDR3 sequence is 13 residues long. The CDR3 nucleotides are TGTGCCAGCAGCTTAAGGAGGGATCAGCCCCAGCATTTT. Translation: CASSLRRDQPQHF. The full variable domain, in which reference TRBV7-2 and TRBJ1-5 provide the parts outside the CDR3, is GAGVSQSPSNKVTEKGKDVELRCDPISGHTALYWYRQSLGQGLEFLIYFQGNSAPDKSGLPSDRFSAERTGGSVSTLTIQRTQQEDSAVYLCASSLRRDQPQHFGDGTRLSIL.

J is TRBJ2-7 and V is TRBV5-1, with 7 bases aligning to TRBD1. V dropped 0 bases and J dropped 3; count of bases not matched to a gene: 6. The CDR3 runs to 15 residues. Germline V gene lookup returns CDR1 SGHRS and CDR2 YFSETQ. Written as DNA, the CDR3 is TGCGCCAGCAGCTTGGAGACAGGGATGAGCTACGAGCAGTACTTC. Its translation: CASSLETGMSYEQYF. Drawing the rest from reference TRBV5-1 and TRBJ2-7, the complete variable domain is KAGVTQTPRYLIKTRGQQVTLSCSPISGHRSVSWYQQTPGQGLQFLFEYFSETQRNKGNFPGRFSGRQFSNSRSEMNVSTLELGDSALYLCASSLETGMSYEQYFGPGTRLTVT.

In regard to this clone: At the DNA level, this CDR3 is encoded by other sequences in the same sample as well. The chain has TRBV5-1 and TRBJ2-3, with 9 bases aligning to TRBD2. V dropped 6 bases and J dropped 14; count of bases not matched to a gene: 13. The V gene's germline CDR1 is SGHRS and CDR2 YFSETQ. The CDR3 covers 13 residues. The CDR3 coding sequence is TGCGCCAGCACCCAAGATCCGGGACTAGCCTTGTATTTT. Translating gives CASTQDPGLALYF.

This chain links TRBV29-1 with TRBJ2-4; a weak D match, TRBD2 (5 bases). The CDR3 runs 14 residues. Germline V gene lookup returns CDR1 SQVTM and CDR2 ANQGSEA. V was cut by 6 bases and J by 1 base, with 13 bases left in between. In nucleotides, the CDR3 is TGCAGCGTCGGGGAGCCGGGCGCCAAAAACATTCAGTACTTC. Its translation is CSVGEPGAKNIQYF.

V is TRBV9 and J is TRBJ2-7; the match to TRBD1 covers 9 bases. The CDR3 consists of 15 residues. CDR1 and CDR2 from the germline V gene are SGDLS and YYNGEE. Trimming at V came to 1 base and at J to 6 bases, leaving 8 bases not matched to a gene. The CDR3, as DNA: TGTGCCAGCAGCGTATATGGACAGGGGAGTGGCGAGCAGTACTTC. Amino acid sequence: CASSVYGQGSGEQYF.

CDR3 residues: CASSSDRGNQPQHF. The CDR3 nucleotides are TGTGCCAGCAGCTCGGACAGGGGCAATCAGCCCCAGCATTTT. This chain links TRBV7-2 with TRBJ1-5; 8 nucleotides match TRBD1. The germline CDR1 and CDR2 sequences are SGHTA and FQGNSA. The CDR3 covers 14 residues. V lost 4 bases and J lost 2; bases outside the gene matches: 1.

This clone was seen a single time. The genes are TRBV27 and TRBJ2-1; TRBD2 might be the D (6 bases). Germline V gene data show CDR1 as MNHEY and CDR2 as SMNVEV (reference sequence). Trimming stripped 2 bases from V and 7 bases from J, with 18 bases between. This CDR3 contains 16 residues. CDR3 nucleotide sequence: TGTGCCAGCAGTTTAAAGGTGGGGGGACGGGGGAATGAGCAGTTCTTC. Its translation is CASSLKVGGRGNEQFF.

The V and J genes are TRBV7-8 and TRBJ1-5; TRBD1 is a possible D gene (5 bases). Germline CDR1 SGHVS, CDR2 FQNEAQ. V shed 1 base and J shed 1 base, with 11 bases lying between them. The CDR3 spans 16 residues. CDR3 sequence reads: CASSLGARASNQPQHF. The DNA of the CDR3 is TGTGCCAGCAGCTTAGGGGCCAGGGCGAGCAATCAGCCCCAGCATTTT. The whole variable domain, filled in from reference TRBV7-8 and TRBJ1-5, reads GAGVSQSPRYKVAKRGQDVALRCDPISGHVSLFWYQQALGQGPEFLTYFQNEAQLDKSGLPSDRFFAERPEGSVSTLKIQRTQQEDSAVYLCASSLGARASNQPQHFGDGTRLSIL.

The chain combines TRBV6-6 with TRBJ2-1; 10 bases match TRBD2. There are 16 residues in the CDR3. Germline V lookup: CDR1 MNHNY, CDR2 SVGAGI (reference sequence). The trim removed 6 bases at V and 8 bases at J, leaving 13 bases unmatched. The CDR3 region has the DNA TGTGCCAGCAGCCTACCTAGCGGGAGTAGCCGGGATGAGCAGTTCTTC. It encodes CASSLPSGSSRDEQFF.

Only one count was recorded for this clone. The rearrangement uses TRBV5-1 and TRBJ1-5; D uncertain. With 0 bases removed from V and 2 bases from J, the gap between germline ends came to 6 bases. Germline CDR1 SGHRS, CDR2 YFSETQ. The CDR3 extends over 14 amino acids. The CDR3 sequence: CASSLGGGNQPQHF. The CDR3 bases are TGCGCCAGCAGCTTGGGAGGAGGCAATCAGCCCCAGCATTTT.

The gene calls are TRBV19 and TRBJ2-1; 9 nucleotides match TRBD2. From germline, CDR1 is LNHDA and CDR2 SQIVND (reference sequence). The V gene end was trimmed by 3 bases and the J gene end by 8 bases; junction bases not matched to a gene: 11. The CDR3 loop spans 16 amino acids. The CDR3 is CASSIPGPSGKDEQFF. CDR3 in DNA: TGTGCCAGTAGTATTCCGGGGCCTAGCGGGAAAGATGAGCAGTTCTTC.

The rearrangement links TRBV30 to TRBJ1-2; D remains ambiguous. The CDR3 runs 13 residues. From germline, CDR1 is GTSNPN and CDR2 SVGIG (reference sequence). Trimming pared 0 bases from V and 7 bases from J, leaving 12 bases between. The CDR3 sequence is CAWSVATGSGYTF. The CDR3 region has the DNA TGTGCCTGGAGTGTAGCAACGGGTAGTGGCTACACCTTC.